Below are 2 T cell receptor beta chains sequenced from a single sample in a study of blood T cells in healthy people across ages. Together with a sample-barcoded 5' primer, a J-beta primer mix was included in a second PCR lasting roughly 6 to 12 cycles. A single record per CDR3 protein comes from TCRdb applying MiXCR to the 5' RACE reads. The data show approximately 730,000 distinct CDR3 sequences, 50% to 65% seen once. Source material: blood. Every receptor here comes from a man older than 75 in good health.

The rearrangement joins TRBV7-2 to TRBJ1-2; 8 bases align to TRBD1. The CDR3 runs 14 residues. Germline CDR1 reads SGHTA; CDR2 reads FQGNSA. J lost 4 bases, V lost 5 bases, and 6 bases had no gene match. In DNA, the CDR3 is TGTGCCAGCAGCCGTCCGGGACAGGTCTATGGCTACACCTTC. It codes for CASSRPGQVYGYTF.

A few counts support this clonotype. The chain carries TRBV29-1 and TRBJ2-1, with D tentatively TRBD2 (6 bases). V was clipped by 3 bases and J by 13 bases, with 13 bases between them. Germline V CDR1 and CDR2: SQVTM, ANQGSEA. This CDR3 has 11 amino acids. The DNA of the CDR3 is TGCAGCGTTGACCACGGGGGTAATCAGTTCTTC. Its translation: CSVDHGGNQFF.